A selection of T cell receptor beta chains follows, all from one sample in a study of blood T cell repertoires in COVID-19. Some clones are missing from TCRdb's copy, which holds only in-frame ones; the method was immunoSEQ multiplex PCR. The data hold approximately 220,000 clones, with 83% observed a single time. Source material: PBMCs or T cells enriched from blood (not recorded which). The source is a woman aged 50 to 60 who had been exposed to COVID-19. Both conserved end residues are part of each CDR3. A D gene is named only where the DNA matches it firmly. Not all rows give a size; the values are once, few, many and, for expanded clones, a class.

cdr3_nt cdr3_aa cdr3_length clone_size j_call v_call d_call
TGTGCCATCAGGGGACAGGCGAGCTCCTACAATGAGCAGTTCTTC CAIRGQASSYNEQFF 15 . TRBJ2-1 TRBV10-3 TRBD1
TGTGCCAGCACACCAGGGATGGCTGACACTGAAGCTTTCTTT CASTPGMADTEAFF 14 few TRBJ1-1 TRBV6-6 .
TGCGCCAGCAGCCCTCAAGGACAGGGAAGAAACACCATATATTTT CASSPQGQGRNTIYF 15 . TRBJ1-3 TRBV5-1 TRBD1
TGTGCCAGTAGTCCAGGGCTTAATTCACCCCTCCACTTT CASSPGLNSPLHF 13 . TRBJ1-6 TRBV19 .
TGTGCCAGCAGTTTCCCGGGACAGGGCTATGGCTACACCTTC CASSFPGQGYGYTF 14 . TRBJ1-2 TRBV28 TRBD1
TGTGCCAGCAGCCAGTTCCACAGGGTCAGTGGAAACACCATATATTTT CASSQFHRVSGNTIYF 16 . TRBJ1-3 TRBV4-2 .
TGTGCCAGCAGGGCCCAGGGTCTGGCAAGTGGCTACACCTTC CASRAQGLASGYTF 14 . TRBJ1-2 TRBV2 .
TGTGCTAGTGGTTTCTTAGGGACAGACCACTTCTTC CASGFLGTDHFF 12 . TRBJ2-1 TRBV12-5 TRBD1
TGTGCCTGGAGTACCCTGACAGGGAAAGCTTTCTTT CAWSTLTGKAFF 12 . TRBJ1-1 TRBV30 TRBD1
TGTGCCAGCAGCCGGATGGCGGTAAATTCACCCCTCCACTTT CASSRMAVNSPLHF 14 few TRBJ1-6 TRBV3-1/TRBV3-2 .
TGTGCCAGCTCTGACAATGAGCAGTTCTTC CASSDNEQFF 10 medium-sized TRBJ2-1 TRBV6-5 .
TGCGCCAGCAGCATCACCGGGGGAAAAGATCAGCCCCAGCATTTT CASSITGGKDQPQHF 15 few TRBJ1-5 TRBV5-1 .
TGCAGCGTTGGCACGGGACAGGGGAATGAAAAACTGTTTTTT CSVGTGQGNEKLFF 14 few TRBJ1-4 TRBV29-1 TRBD1
TGTGCCAGTAGCGCAACTCTCGAAGAGACCCAGTACTTC CASSATLEETQYF 13 . TRBJ2-5 TRBV19 .
TGCGCCAGCAGTGATGGGGGGAATTCACCCCTCCACTTT CASSDGGNSPLHF 13 . TRBJ1-6 TRBV10-2 .
TGTGCCAGCAGCTCAGGGGGAATGGAGCAGTACTTC CASSSGGMEQYF 12 . TRBJ2-7 TRBV7-9 TRBD1
TGTGCCAGCCAACAACACTCCCAGGGGGGCAATGAGCAGTTCTTC CASQQHSQGGNEQFF 15 . TRBJ2-1 TRBV10-3 .
TGTGCCAGCAGCCTTACCGGACAGGGGAACCCTGAAGCTTTCTTT CASSLTGQGNPEAFF 15 . TRBJ1-1 TRBV28 TRBD1
TGTGCCAGCAGTTCCCTTAGCGGGGGGGCATTCCACGAGCAGTACTTC CASSSLSGGAFHEQYF 16 . TRBJ2-7 TRBV6-5 TRBD2
TGTGCCAGCAGCTTCGACAGGGCTGGGGCCAACGTCCTGACTTTC CASSFDRAGANVLTF 15 . TRBJ2-6 TRBV7-2 TRBD1
TGTGCCACCAGTGAGGCAGGACAGGGGTATGGCTACACCTTC CATSEAGQGYGYTF 14 few TRBJ1-2 TRBV24-1 TRBD1
TGCGCCAGCAGTGAAGGACTAGCGGGGAATCTTTACCAAGAGACCCAGTACTTC CASSEGLAGNLYQETQYF 18 . TRBJ2-5 TRBV10-1 TRBD2
TGTGCCAGCAGCTCCCACCAGGGTGGGGAGCTGTTTTTT CASSSHQGGELFF 13 . TRBJ2-2 TRBV7-8 .
TGTGCCAGCAGTCCTGGACAGGGGCTGGGGTGGAATCAGCCCCAGCATTTT CASSPGQGLGWNQPQHF 17 . TRBJ1-5 TRBV9 TRBD1
TGTGCCAGCAGCCCGGACAGCTGGGGCGAGCAGTACTTC CASSPDSWGEQYF 13 . TRBJ2-7 TRBV7-3 .
TGCGCCAGCAGCATCACAGGGTCGAACACTGAAGCTTTCTTT CASSITGSNTEAFF 14 . TRBJ1-1 TRBV5-1 .
TGCAGCGTTAATACAGACGGGGGACGTGGCTACACCTTC CSVNTDGGRGYTF 13 few TRBJ1-2 TRBV29-1 .